Presented here are 7 T cell receptor beta chains from one specimen sequenced in a study of blood T cells in healthy people across ages. Alongside a J-beta primer mix, a sample-barcoded 5' primer served in a second PCR lasting roughly 7 to 12 cycles. From the 5' RACE reads, TCRdb called clonotypes with MiXCR, one entry per CDR3 protein. The sample has around 800,000 distinct CDR3 sequences; 50% to 65% are singletons. What was sequenced was blood. The receptors shown here come from an elderly man in good health.

This clonotype was observed many times. As DNA, the CDR3 is TGCAGCGTTGAAACGTGGTACAGACAAGAGACCCAGTACTTC. Encoded protein: CSVETWYRQETQYF. The chain recombines TRBV29-1 with TRBJ2-5; no clear D. The CDR3 is made up of 14 amino acids. V lost 2 bases and J 2 bases, leaving 12 bases between the germline ends. Germline CDR1 is SQVTM and CDR2 is ANQGSEA.

The chain recombines TRBV5-1 with TRBJ2-7, with 9 bases aligning to TRBD1. J gave up 3 bases and V 0 bases, and 4 bases lay outside the gene matches. Germline V gene lookup returns CDR1 SGHRS and CDR2 YFSETQ. The CDR3 extends over 15 amino acids. The CDR3 spells CASSLETGGNYEQYF. CDR3 in DNA: TGCGCCAGCAGCTTGGAAACAGGGGGCAACTACGAGCAGTACTTC.

This clonotype was observed a few times. The CDR3, as DNA: TGTGCCAGCAGCTTAAGCGCGGGGTGGGGAGAGCAGTACTTC. Its protein is CASSLSAGWGEQYF. The chain employs TRBV7-2 and TRBJ2-5, with a weak D call TRBD2 (6 bases). The V gene lost 2 bases and the J gene lost 11 bases, with 18 bases spanning the gap. Germline values: CDR1 SGHTA, CDR2 FQGNSA. The CDR3 sequence is 14 residues long.

This clonotype was detected a few times. The chain links TRBV29-1 to TRBJ2-7, with D tentatively TRBD2 (7 bases). The V gene lost 6 bases and the J gene lost 1 base, with 10 bases spanning the gap. The CDR3 totals 12 residues. Germline-derived CDR1 and CDR2 are SQVTM and ANQGSEA. CDR3 coding DNA: TGCAGCGTCGGGGGGCTTTCCTACGAGCAGTACTTC. It translates to CSVGGLSYEQYF.

The chain couples TRBV10-3 to TRBJ1-1; 8 bases align to TRBD1. The CDR3 runs to 17 residues. V shed 3 bases and J 1 base; nucleotides not matched to a gene: 10. CDR1 ENHRY and CDR2 SYGVKD come from the germline V gene. The CDR3 DNA sequence: TGTGCCATCAGTGAAGGTCAGGACAGGGTTTCGAACACTGAAGCTTTCTTT. As protein: CAISEGQDRVSNTEAFF.

The chain is built from TRBV6-6 and TRBJ2-3, with D tentatively TRBD2 (6 bases). Trimming cost V 6 bases and J 14 bases, with 24 bases left between them. The CDR3 has 14 amino acids. Germline V gene sequence: CDR1 MNHNY, CDR2 SVGAGI (reference sequence). The CDR3 sequence is CASSPRGNLGYAYF. In DNA form, the CDR3 reads TGTGCCAGCAGCCCCCGGGGGAACTTGGGATACGCGTATTTT.

The table lists this clonotype with a count of one. V usage is TRBV19 and J usage is TRBJ1-1; D is unresolved. The germline CDR1 and CDR2 sequences are LNHDA and SQIVND (reference sequence). The CDR3 totals 16 residues. Trimming removed 6 bases at V and 2 bases at J, with 19 bases between. CDR3 coding DNA: TGTGCCAGTAGCCCTTTTTATCCAGGAGTTAACACTGAAGCTTTCTTT. As protein: CASSPFYPGVNTEAFF. The entire variable domain, with the rest obtained from reference TRBV19 and TRBJ1-1, is as follows: DGGITQSPKYLFRKEGQNVTLSCEQNLNHDAMYWYRQDPGQGLRLIYYSQIVNDFQKGDIAEGYSVSREKKESFPLTVTSAQKNPTAFYLCASSPFYPGVNTEAFFGQGTRLTVV.